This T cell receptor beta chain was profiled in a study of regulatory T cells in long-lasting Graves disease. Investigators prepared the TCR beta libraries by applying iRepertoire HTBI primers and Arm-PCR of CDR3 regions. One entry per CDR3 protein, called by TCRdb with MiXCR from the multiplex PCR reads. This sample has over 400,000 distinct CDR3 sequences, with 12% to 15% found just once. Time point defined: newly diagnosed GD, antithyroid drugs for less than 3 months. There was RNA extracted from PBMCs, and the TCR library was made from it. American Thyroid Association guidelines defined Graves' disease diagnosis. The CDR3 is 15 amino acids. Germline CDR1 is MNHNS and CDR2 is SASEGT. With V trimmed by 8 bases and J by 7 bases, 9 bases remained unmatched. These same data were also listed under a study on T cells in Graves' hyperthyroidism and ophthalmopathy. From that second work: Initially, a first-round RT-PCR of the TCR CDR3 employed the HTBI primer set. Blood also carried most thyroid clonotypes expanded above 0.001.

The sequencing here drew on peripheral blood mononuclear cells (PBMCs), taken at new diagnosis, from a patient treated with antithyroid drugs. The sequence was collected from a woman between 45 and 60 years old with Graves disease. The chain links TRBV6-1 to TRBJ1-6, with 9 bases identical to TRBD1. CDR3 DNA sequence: TGTGCCAGCCGCAAAGATGGACAGGGGAATTCACCCCTCCACTTT. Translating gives CASRKDGQGNSPLHF.